This is a list of T cell receptor beta chains from one sample in a study of T cell repertoires in cytomegalovirus infection. TCRdb redid the calling of the reads with MiXCR, one entry per CDR3 protein. The table records about 440,000 distinct CDR3 sequences, 25% to 40% of them present only once. Source material: PBMCs. The receptors here all came from a human donor in good health (CMV status not recorded). Some clones in this sample may be carry-over from other donors' samples. CDR3s include the opening cysteine and the closing phenylalanine or tryptophan. A D gene is named only where the DNA matches it firmly. Only part of the rows carry a size: once, few, many, or a class if the clone is expanded.

v_gene,abundance,d_gene,j_gene,CDR3nt,CDR3aa
TRBV6-6,.,.,TRBJ2-2,TGTGCCCGCAGTTACTCGACCGGGGAGCGGTGTTTT,CARSYSTGERCF
TRBV24-1,.,.,TRBJ2-5,TGTGCCACCAGTGACCCAACTCTCCCGACAGAACAAGAGACCCAGTACTTC,CATSDPTLPTEQETQYF
TRBV19,.,.,TRBJ1-1,TGTGCCAGTACCCTCCGGACGAAGAACACTGAAGCTTTCTTT,CASTLRTKNTEAFF
TRBV7-2,.,TRBD1,TRBJ1-4,TGTGCCATCAGCCCCGGGAGGGGGCATGAAAAACTGTTTTTT,CAISPGRGHEKLFF
TRBV12-3/TRBV12-4,few,.,TRBJ1-1,TGTGCCAGCACCCAACCCGGATGGGGCGCGGGGACTGAAGCTTTCTTT,CASTQPGWGAGTEAFF
TRBV20-1,few,.,TRBJ2-3,TGCAGTGCTAGGGGACTCCGGGCCCAGGCCACATTCGAGCAGTATTTT,CSARGLRAQATFEQYF
TRBV6-5,.,.,TRBJ1-5,TGTGCCAGCAGCAAAGACAGAATGGGCCAGCCCACTCATTTT,CASSKDRMGQPTHF
TRBV19,once,TRBD1,TRBJ2-2,TGTGCCATTAGGAGAACGACAGGGGCCGGGGAGCTGTTTTTT,CAIRRTTGAGELFF
TRBV12-3/TRBV12-4,many,.,TRBJ2-5,TGTGCCAGCAGTTTTTCAGGGTTGGAGACCCAGTACTTC,CASSFSGLETQYF
TRBV7-9,few,TRBD1,TRBJ2-5,TGTGCCAGCAGCCCGATGACAGGGGGCAGTGAGACCCAGTACTTC,CASSPMTGGSETQYF
TRBV25-1,few,.,TRBJ1-1,TGTGCCAGCAGTCCCGCCCTGGACACCTACACTGAAGCTTTCTTT,CASSPALDTYTEAFF
TRBV19,few,.,TRBJ1-3,TGTGCCAGTATGGCCGGGAGGTCTGGAAACACCATATATTTT,CASMAGRSGNTIYF
TRBV27,.,TRBD2,TRBJ2-3,TGTGCCAGCAGTTTAGTTGGGACTAGCGGGGGGGCAGATACGCAGTATTTT,CASSLVGTSGGADTQYF
TRBV5-1,few,TRBD1,TRBJ1-2,TGCGCCAGCAGCATAGGACAGGGGACCTATGGCTACACCTTC,CASSIGQGTYGYTF
TRBV6-5,.,TRBD1,TRBJ2-1,TGTGCCAGCAGCCAGGACAGGCTACACAATGAGCAGTTCTTC,CASSQDRLHNEQFF
TRBV25-1,.,TRBD1,TRBJ1-4,TGTGCCAGCAGTGTACCGGGACAGACTAATGAAAAACTGTTTTTT,CASSVPGQTNEKLFF
TRBV24-1,.,.,TRBJ1-1,TGTGCCACCAGCGGGACGCAGGGAGGCACTGAAGCTTTCTTT,CATSGTQGGTEAFF
TRBV30,few,.,TRBJ1-2,TGTGCCTGGACGAGGGAGAGTTTCTATGGCTACACCTTC,CAWTRESFYGYTF
TRBV19,.,TRBD1,TRBJ1-3,TGTGCCAGTAGTACGCTGACAGGGAAGACTGGAAACACCATATATTTT,CASSTLTGKTGNTIYF
TRBV29-1,many,TRBD1,TRBJ1-1,TGCAGCGTTGAAGGGACAGGGTCTTTTGAAGCTTTCTTT,CSVEGTGSFEAFF
TRBV12-3/TRBV12-4,few,TRBD1,TRBJ1-3,TGTGCCAGCCAAAGCAGGGGGTCAGGAAACACCATATATTTT,CASQSRGSGNTIYF
TRBV2,.,TRBD1,TRBJ1-6,TGTGCCAGCAGTGCGGACAGGAGCTCCTATAATTCACCCCTCCAATTT,CASSADRSSYNSPLQF
TRBV7-9,.,.,TRBJ2-1,TGTGCCAGCAGCTCCCCGGACCCCAGACTACAAGCAGAGCAGTTCTTC,CASSSPDPRLQAEQFF
TRBV19,few,TRBD1,TRBJ1-1,TGTGCCAGTAGTGCCCGGGACAGGGGAAGGGGTGAAGCTTTCTTT,CASSARDRGRGEAFF
TRBV7-6,few,.,TRBJ1-4,TGTGCCAGCAGCCCTATACATGATGAAAAACTGTTTTTT,CASSPIHDEKLFF
TRBV9,.,TRBD2,TRBJ2-3,TGTGCCAGCACCAGCGGGGAGAGCACAGATACGCAGTATTTT,CASTSGESTDTQYF
TRBV7-6,many,.,TRBJ2-5,TGTGCCAGCAGCCCGTACTCTACTCGGACAGATTCTCAAGAGACCCAGTACTTC,CASSPYSTRTDSQETQYF
TRBV28,few,TRBD2,TRBJ2-1,TGTGCCAGCAGTGCAAACCCGGGACTAGCGGGAGATGAGCAGTTCTTC,CASSANPGLAGDEQFF
TRBV12-3/TRBV12-4,.,.,TRBJ1-5,TGTGCCAGCAGTTTAGCTTCTGCCATGACTCAGCCCCAGCATTTT,CASSLASAMTQPQHF
TRBV7-9,many,.,TRBJ2-7,TGTGCCAGCAGCTTTTCTTGGGACGAGCAGTACTTC,CASSFSWDEQYF
TRBV24-1,.,.,TRBJ2-5,TGTGCCACCAGTGATTCAACAGGGGAGACCCAGTACTTC,CATSDSTGETQYF
TRBV6-6,.,TRBD1,TRBJ2-7,TGTGCCAGCAGTTCCGGACAGGTCAGCTCCTACGAGCAGTACTTC,CASSSGQVSSYEQYF
TRBV7-9,few,TRBD1,TRBJ2-7,TGTGCCAGCAGCTACAGGGGGGACTTCTACGAGCAGTACTTC,CASSYRGDFYEQYF
TRBV19,.,TRBD2,TRBJ2-1,TGTGCCAGTAGTATAGCCGCTAGCGGGAGCTCCTACAATGAGCAGTTCTTC,CASSIAASGSSYNEQFF
TRBV6-1,.,.,TRBJ1-5,TGTGCCAGTGGAGGGGTCAATCAGCCCCAGCATTTT,CASGGVNQPQHF
TRBV5-4,.,.,TRBJ1-3,TGTGCCAGCAGCTTCTCCGCAGGCTCTGGAAACACCATATATTTT,CASSFSAGSGNTIYF
TRBV4-1,.,TRBD2,TRBJ2-3,TGCGCCAGCAGCCAAATTAGAGCGGGGGGGCCAGATACGCAGTATTTT,CASSQIRAGGPDTQYF
TRBV12-5,few,.,TRBJ1-5,TGTGCTAGTGGTTTTGGTAAAAATCAGCCCCAGCATTTT,CASGFGKNQPQHF
TRBV27,.,TRBD1,TRBJ1-2,TGTGCCAGCAGTTTCGACAGGGAAAGCTATGGCTACACCTTC,CASSFDRESYGYTF
TRBV9,.,.,TRBJ2-7,TGTGCCAGCAGCGTAGGTCCGAACTCCTACGAGCAGTACTTC,CASSVGPNSYEQYF
TRBV6-1,many,TRBD1,TRBJ2-5,TGTGCCAGCTCAAATGGGGGACAGAAAGAGACCCAGTACTTC,CASSNGGQKETQYF
TRBV27,few,.,TRBJ1-1,TGTGCCAGCACAAAGAAGCTGGGGACTGAAGCTTTCTTT,CASTKKLGTEAFF
TRBV7-2,.,.,TRBJ2-2,TGTTCCAGCAGCTACGGACGGAGGGTCCTGACCGGGGATCTGTTTTTT,CSSSYGRRVLTGDLFF
TRBV10-3,.,TRBD2,TRBJ2-2,TGTGCCATCAGTGACCCGGGGGGGGCATGGAACACCGGGGAGCTGTTTTTT,CAISDPGGAWNTGELFF
TRBV6-2/TRBV6-3,few,.,TRBJ2-7,TGTGCCAGCAGTTACCCCAGGGAAGAGCAGTACTTC,CASSYPREEQYF
TRBV28,.,.,TRBJ1-4,TGTGCCAGCAGTTTTTCGGGGATCGGTGAAAAACTGTTTTTT,CASSFSGIGEKLFF
TRBV28,few,TRBD1,TRBJ1-6,TGTGCCAGCAGTGTGGCAGGGGGCTATAATTCACCCCTCCACTTT,CASSVAGGYNSPLHF
TRBV19,.,TRBD1,TRBJ2-1,TGTGCCAGTAGTATCTGGATGGGACAGGGGGCCAATGAGCAGTTCTTC,CASSIWMGQGANEQFF